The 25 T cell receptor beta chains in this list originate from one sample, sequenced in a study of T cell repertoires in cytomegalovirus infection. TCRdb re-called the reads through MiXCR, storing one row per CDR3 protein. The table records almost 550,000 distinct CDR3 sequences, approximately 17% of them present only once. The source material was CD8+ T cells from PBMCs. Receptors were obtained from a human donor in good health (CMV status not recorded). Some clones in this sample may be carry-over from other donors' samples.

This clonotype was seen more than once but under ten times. Here the CDR3 reads CASSSLVGTGGTSGSYEQYF. In DNA, the CDR3 is TGTGCCAGCAGTTCCCTTGTCGGGACGGGAGGGACTAGCGGGAGTTACGAGCAGTACTTC. The chain joins TRBV4-2 to TRBJ2-7; TRBD2 aligns across 14 bases. This CDR3 has 20 amino acids. The V segment lost 6 bases and the J segment 4 bases; nucleotides outside the gene matches: 20. Germline V gene lookup returns CDR1 LGHNA and CDR2 YNFKEQ.

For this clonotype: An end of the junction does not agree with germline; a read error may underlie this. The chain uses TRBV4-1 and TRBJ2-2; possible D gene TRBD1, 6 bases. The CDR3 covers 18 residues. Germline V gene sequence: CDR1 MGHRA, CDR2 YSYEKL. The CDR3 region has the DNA TGTGCCAGCAGCCAAGTAGAGCTCAGGGGCTTTGACACCGTGGAGCTGTTTTTT. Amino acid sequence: CASSQVELRGFDTVELFF.

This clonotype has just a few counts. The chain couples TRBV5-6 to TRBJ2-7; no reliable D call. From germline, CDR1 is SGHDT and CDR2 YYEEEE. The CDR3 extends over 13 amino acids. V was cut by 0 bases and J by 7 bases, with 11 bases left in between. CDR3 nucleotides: TGTGCCAGCAGCTTGGGGGCAGGACCTGAGCAGTACTTC. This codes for CASSLGAGPEQYF. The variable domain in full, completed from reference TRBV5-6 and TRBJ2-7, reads DAGVTQSPTHLIKTRGQQVTLRCSPKSGHDTVSWYQQALGQGPQFIFQYYEEEERQRGNFPDRFSGHQFPNYSSELNVNALLLGDSALYLCASSLGAGPEQYFGPGTRLTVT.

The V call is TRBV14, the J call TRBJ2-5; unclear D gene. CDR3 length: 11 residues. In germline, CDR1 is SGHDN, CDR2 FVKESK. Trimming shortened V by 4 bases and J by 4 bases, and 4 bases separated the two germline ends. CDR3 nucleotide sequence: TGTGCCAGCAGCCGGACAGAGACCCAGTACTTC. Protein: CASSRTETQYF.

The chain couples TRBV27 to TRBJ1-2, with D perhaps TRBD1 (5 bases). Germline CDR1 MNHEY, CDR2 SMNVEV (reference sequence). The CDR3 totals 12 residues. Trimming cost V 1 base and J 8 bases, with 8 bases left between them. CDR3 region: CASSLLGGGYTF. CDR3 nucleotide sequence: TGTGCCAGCAGTTTATTGGGGGGAGGCTACACCTTC.

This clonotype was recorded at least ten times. The chain's CDR3 is CASSYSGQGNTGELFF. CDR3 nucleotides: TGTGCCAGCAGTTACAGCGGGCAAGGGAACACCGGGGAGCTGTTTTTT. The chain uses TRBV6-2 or TRBV6-3 and TRBJ2-2; D is possibly TRBD2 (6 bases). V was clipped by 2 bases and J by 1 base, with 11 bases between them. Germline lookup yields CDR1 MNHEY and CDR2 SVGEGT. This CDR3 spans 16 amino acids.

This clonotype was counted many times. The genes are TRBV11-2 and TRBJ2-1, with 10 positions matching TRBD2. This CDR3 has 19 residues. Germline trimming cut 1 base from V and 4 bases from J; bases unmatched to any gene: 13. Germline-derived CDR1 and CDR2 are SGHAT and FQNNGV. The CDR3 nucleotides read TGTGCCAGCAGCTTAGGTGGTGGGATCCGGACTAGCGGTTACAATGAGCAGTTCTTC. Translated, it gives CASSLGGGIRTSGYNEQFF.

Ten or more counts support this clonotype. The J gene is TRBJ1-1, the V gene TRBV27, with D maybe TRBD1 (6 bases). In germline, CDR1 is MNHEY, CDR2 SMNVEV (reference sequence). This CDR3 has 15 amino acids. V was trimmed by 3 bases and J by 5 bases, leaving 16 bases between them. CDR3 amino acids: CASSFRGGQGTEAFF. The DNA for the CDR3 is TGTGCCAGCAGTTTTCGCGGGGGCCAAGGAACTGAAGCTTTCTTT.

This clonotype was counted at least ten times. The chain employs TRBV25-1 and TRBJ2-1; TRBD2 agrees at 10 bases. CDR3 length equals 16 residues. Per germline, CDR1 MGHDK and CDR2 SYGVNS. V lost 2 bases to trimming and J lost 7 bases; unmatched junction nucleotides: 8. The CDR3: CASSEAPSGSGNEQFF. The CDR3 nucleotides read TGTGCCAGCAGTGAAGCCCCTAGCGGGAGTGGTAATGAGCAGTTCTTC. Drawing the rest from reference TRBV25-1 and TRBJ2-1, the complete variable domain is EADIYQTPRYLVIGTGKKITLECSQTMGHDKMYWYQQDPGMELHLIHYSYGVNSTEKGDLSSESTVSRIRTEHFPLTLESARPSHTSQYLCASSEAPSGSGNEQFFGPGTRLTVL.

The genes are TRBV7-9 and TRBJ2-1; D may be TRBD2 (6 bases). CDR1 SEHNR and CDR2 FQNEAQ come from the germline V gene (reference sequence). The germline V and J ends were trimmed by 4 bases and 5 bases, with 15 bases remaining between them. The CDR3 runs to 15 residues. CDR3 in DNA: TGTGCCAGCAGCTCAGGACTACACCAAAACAATGAGCAGTTCTTC. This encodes CASSSGLHQNNEQFF.

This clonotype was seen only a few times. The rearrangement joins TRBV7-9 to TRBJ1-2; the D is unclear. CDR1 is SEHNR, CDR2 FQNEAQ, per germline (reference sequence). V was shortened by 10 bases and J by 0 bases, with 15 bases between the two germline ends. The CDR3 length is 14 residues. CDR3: CAIQRSGPNYGYTF. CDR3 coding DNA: TGTGCCATCCAACGCTCCGGCCCTAACTATGGCTACACCTTC.

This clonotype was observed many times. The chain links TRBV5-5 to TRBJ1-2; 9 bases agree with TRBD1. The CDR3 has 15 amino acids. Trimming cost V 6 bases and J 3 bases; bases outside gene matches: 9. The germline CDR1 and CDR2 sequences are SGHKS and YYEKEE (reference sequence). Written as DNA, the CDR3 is TGTGCCAGCAACCCTTCGACAGGGGGGGACTATGGCTACACCTTC. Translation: CASNPSTGGDYGYTF.

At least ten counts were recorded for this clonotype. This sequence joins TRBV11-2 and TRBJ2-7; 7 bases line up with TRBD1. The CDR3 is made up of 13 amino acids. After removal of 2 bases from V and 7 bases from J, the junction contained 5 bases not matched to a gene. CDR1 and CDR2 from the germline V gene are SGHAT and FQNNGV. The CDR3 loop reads CASSLLQGLEQYF. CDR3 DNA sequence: TGTGCCAGCAGCTTATTACAGGGGCTGGAGCAGTACTTC.

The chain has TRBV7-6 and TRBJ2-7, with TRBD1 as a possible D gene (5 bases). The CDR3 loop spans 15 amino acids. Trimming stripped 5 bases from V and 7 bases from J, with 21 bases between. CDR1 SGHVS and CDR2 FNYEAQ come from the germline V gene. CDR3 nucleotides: TGTGCCAGCAGCCCGCCGTGGGGCAGCGTCCTAGAGCAGTACTTC. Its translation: CASSPPWGSVLEQYF.

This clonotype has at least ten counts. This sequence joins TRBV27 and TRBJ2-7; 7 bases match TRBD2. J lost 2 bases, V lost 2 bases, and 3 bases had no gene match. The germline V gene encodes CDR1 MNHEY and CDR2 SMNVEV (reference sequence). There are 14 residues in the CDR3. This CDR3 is CASSLSRGAYEQYF. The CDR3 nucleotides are TGTGCCAGCAGTTTAAGTCGGGGGGCCTACGAGCAGTACTTC.

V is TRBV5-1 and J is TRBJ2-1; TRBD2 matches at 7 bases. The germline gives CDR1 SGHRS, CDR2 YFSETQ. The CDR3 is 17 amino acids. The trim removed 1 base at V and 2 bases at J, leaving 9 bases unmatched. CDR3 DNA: TGCGCCAGCAGCTTGAACGGGGCTAGCGGAGCCTACAATGAGCAGTTCTTC. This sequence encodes CASSLNGASGAYNEQFF. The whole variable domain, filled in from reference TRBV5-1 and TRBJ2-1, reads KAGVTQTPRYLIKTRGQQVTLSCSPISGHRSVSWYQQTPGQGLQFLFEYFSETQRNKGNFPGRFSGRQFSNSRSEMNVSTLELGDSALYLCASSLNGASGAYNEQFFGPGTRLTVL.

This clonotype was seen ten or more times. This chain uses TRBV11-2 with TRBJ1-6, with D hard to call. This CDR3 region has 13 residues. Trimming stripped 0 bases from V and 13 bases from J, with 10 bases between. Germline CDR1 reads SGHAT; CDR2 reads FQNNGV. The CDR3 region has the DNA TGTGCCAGCAGCTTAGATGGAACCCCCCCCCTCCACTTT. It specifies CASSLDGTPPLHF.

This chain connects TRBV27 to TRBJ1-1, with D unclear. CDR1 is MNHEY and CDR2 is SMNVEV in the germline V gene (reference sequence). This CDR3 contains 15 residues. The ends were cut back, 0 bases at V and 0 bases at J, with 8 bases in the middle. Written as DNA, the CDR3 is TGTGCCAGCAGTTTATCTTACGGGATGAACACTGAAGCTTTCTTT. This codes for CASSLSYGMNTEAFF.

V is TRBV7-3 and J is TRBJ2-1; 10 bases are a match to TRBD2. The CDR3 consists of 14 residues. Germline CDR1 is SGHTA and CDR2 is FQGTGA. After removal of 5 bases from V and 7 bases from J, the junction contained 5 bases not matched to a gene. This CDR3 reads CASSPAGGTNEQFF. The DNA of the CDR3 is TGTGCCAGCAGCCCAGCGGGAGGGACGAATGAGCAGTTCTTC.

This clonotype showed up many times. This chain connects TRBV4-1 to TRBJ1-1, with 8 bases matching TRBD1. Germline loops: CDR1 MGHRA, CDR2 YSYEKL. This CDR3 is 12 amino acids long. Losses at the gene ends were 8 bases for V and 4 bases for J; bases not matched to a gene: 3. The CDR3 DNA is TGCGCCAGCCTAGGACAGGGCACTGAAGCTTTCTTT. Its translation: CASLGQGTEAFF.

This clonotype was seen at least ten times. DNA of the CDR3: TGTGCCAGCAGCCCCTCTAGCGGGAGCTACGAGCAGTACTTC. Translating gives CASSPSSGSYEQYF. This chain links TRBV11-2 with TRBJ2-7; 10 positions match TRBD2. With 5 bases clipped from V and 3 bases from J, the junction kept 4 bases outside the gene matches. There are 14 residues in the CDR3. Germline V lookup: CDR1 SGHAT, CDR2 FQNNGV. Combining the CDR3 with reference TRBV11-2 and TRBJ2-7 gives the whole variable domain EAGVAQSPRYKIIEKRQSVAFWCNPISGHATLYWYQQILGQGPKLLIQFQNNGVVDDSQLPKDRFSAERLKGVDSTLKIQPAKLEDSAVYLCASSPSSGSYEQYFGPGTRLTVT.

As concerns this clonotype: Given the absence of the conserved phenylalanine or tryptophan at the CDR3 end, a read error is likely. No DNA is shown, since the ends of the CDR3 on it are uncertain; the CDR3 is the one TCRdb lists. CDR3 protein: CASSLGDTSNYGYTL. The chain links TRBV28 to TRBJ1-2; TRBD1 was called by the table and not checked on the DNA. The CDR3 is made up of 15 amino acids, end residues included. Germline CDR1 reads MDHEN; CDR2 reads SYDVKM.

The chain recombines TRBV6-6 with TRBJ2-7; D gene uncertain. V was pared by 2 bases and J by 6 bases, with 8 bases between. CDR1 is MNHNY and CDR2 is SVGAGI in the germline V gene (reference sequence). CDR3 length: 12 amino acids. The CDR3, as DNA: TGTGCCAGCAGTTACCCCCCGGGCGAGCAGTACTTC. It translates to CASSYPPGEQYF.

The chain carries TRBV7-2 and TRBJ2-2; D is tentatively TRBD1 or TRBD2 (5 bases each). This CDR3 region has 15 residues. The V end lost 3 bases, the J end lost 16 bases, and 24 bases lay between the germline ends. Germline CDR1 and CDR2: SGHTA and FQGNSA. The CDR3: CASSFGQTKTGETFF. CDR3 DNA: TGTGCCAGCAGCTTTGGACAAACGAAAACCGGGGAGACGTTTTTT.

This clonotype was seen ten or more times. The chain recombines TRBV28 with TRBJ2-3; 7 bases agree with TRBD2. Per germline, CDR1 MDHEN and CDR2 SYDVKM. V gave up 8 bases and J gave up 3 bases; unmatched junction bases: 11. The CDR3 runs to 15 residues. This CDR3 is CASEAPSGMTDTQYF. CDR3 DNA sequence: TGTGCCAGCGAGGCCCCCAGCGGGATGACAGATACGCAGTATTTT.